This T cell receptor beta chain emerged from a study of shared clonotypes between healthy human individuals. Germline CDR1 is LNHNV and CDR2 is YYDKDF (reference sequence). V gave up 2 bases and J gave up 3 bases; unmatched junction bases: 6. CDR3 length: 16 amino acids. Points on this clone: The antigen remains unidentified.

Terminally differentiated effector memory CD45RA+ cells were left out of the naive CD8 fraction, which was CD45RO-negative and positively selected for CCR7. Study findings and constraints: Naive subsets, compared against memory subsets, generally had larger estimated richness values. In contrast to clonotypes shared by all four donors, non-shared clonotypes had lower generation probabilities. Genetic and exposure-history diversity was limited by the small donor number.

Original methodology: Junction-only immunoSEQ data arrived without quality scores, meaning filtering differed. TCRdb's copy holds only in-frame clones and misses some; the assay was immunoSEQ multiplex PCR. V, J and clone size are those of that table, while D and trimming were read from the DNA. This table holds around 620,000 clones, roughly 95% found once. The sequence was collected from a woman under 40 in good health. The source material was naive CD8+ T cells sorted from blood. This chain links TRBV15 with TRBJ2-3, with 9 positions matching TRBD2. This CDR3 reads CATSRWGSGSTDTQYF. CDR3 DNA: TGTGCCACCAGCAGATGGGGTAGCGGGAGTACAGATACGCAGTATTTT.